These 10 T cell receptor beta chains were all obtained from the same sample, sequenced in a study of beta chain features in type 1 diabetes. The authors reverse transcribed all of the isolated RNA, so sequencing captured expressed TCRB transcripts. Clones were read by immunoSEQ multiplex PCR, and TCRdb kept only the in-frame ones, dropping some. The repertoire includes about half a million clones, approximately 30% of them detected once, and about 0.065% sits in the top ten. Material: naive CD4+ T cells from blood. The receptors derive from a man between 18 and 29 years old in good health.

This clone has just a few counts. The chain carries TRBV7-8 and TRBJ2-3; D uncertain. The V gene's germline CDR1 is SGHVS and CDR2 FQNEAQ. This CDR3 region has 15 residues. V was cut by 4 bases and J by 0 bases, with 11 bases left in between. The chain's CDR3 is CASSSLMGSTDTQYF. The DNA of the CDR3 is TGTGCCAGCAGCTCTTTGATGGGTAGCACAGATACGCAGTATTTT. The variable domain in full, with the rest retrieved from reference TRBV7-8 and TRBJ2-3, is GAGVSQSPRYKVAKRGQDVALRCDPISGHVSLFWYQQALGQGPEFLTYFQNEAQLDKSGLPSDRFFAERPEGSVSTLKIQRTQQEDSAVYLCASSSLMGSTDTQYFGPGTRLTVL.

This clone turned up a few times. The CDR3 spells CASSLQTAQETQYF. In nucleotides, the CDR3 is TGTGCCAGCAGCTTACAAACAGCCCAAGAGACCCAGTACTTC. V usage is TRBV7-9 and J usage is TRBJ2-5; D gene ambiguous. Germline V gives CDR1 SEHNR, CDR2 FQNEAQ (reference sequence). V lost 2 bases, J lost 1 base, and 8 bases lay in between. The CDR3 length is 14 residues.

DNA of the CDR3: TGTGCCATCAAGGGGTCGGGAGATACGCAGTATTTT. Protein product: CAIKGSGDTQYF. The chain recombines TRBV10-3 with TRBJ2-3; the D gene is possibly TRBD1 (5 bases). Germline CDR1 ENHRY, CDR2 SYGVKD. The CDR3 has 12 residues. Deletions cut 7 bases from V and 5 bases from J, with 10 bases between.

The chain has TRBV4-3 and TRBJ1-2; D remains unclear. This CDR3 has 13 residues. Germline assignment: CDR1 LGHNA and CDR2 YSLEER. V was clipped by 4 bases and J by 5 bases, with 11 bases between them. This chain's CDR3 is CASSPAVNYGYTF. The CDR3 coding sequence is TGCGCCAGCAGCCCAGCGGTGAATTATGGCTACACCTTC.

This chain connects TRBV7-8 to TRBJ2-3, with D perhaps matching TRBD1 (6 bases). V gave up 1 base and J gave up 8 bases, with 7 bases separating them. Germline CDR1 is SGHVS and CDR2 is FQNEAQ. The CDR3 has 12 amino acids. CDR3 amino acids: CASSLVGGTQYF. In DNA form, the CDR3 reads TGTGCCAGCAGCTTAGTAGGGGGTACGCAGTATTTT.

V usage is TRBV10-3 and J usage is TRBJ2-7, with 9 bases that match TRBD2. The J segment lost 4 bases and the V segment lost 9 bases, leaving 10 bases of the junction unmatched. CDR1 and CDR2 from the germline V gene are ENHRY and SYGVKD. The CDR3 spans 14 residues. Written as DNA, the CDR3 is TGTGCCATAGGTAGCGGGAGAACCCCTTACGAGCAGTACTTC. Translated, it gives CAIGSGRTPYEQYF.

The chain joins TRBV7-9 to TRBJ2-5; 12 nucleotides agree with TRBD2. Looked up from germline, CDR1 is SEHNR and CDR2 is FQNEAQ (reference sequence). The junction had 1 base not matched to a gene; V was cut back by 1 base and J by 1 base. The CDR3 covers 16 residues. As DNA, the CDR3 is TGTGCCAGCAGCTTAGGACTAGCGGGAGCCCAAGAGACCCAGTACTTC. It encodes CASSLGLAGAQETQYF.

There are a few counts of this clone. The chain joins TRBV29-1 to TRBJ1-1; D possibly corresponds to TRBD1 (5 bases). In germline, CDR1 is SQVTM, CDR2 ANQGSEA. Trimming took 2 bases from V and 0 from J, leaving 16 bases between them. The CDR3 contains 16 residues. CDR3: CSVETLAGSMNTEAFF. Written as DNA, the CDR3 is TGCAGCGTTGAAACACTTGCAGGGTCGATGAACACTGAAGCTTTCTTT.

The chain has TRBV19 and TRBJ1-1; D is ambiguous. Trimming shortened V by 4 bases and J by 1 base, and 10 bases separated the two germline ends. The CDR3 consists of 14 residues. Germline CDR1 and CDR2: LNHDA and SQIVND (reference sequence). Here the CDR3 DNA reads TGTGCCAGTAGTACCGACCGGAGGAACACTGAAGCTTTCTTT. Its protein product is CASSTDRRNTEAFF.

For the CDR3, the DNA is TGCGCCAGCACCTACGGCGGGGAGAACACTGAAGCTTTCTTT. Translating it yields CASTYGGENTEAFF. J is TRBJ1-1 and V is TRBV5-1; D gene unclear. The V end was cut by 6 bases, the J end by 1 base, with 13 bases between. The CDR3 is made up of 14 amino acids. Germline CDR1 SGHRS, CDR2 YFSETQ.